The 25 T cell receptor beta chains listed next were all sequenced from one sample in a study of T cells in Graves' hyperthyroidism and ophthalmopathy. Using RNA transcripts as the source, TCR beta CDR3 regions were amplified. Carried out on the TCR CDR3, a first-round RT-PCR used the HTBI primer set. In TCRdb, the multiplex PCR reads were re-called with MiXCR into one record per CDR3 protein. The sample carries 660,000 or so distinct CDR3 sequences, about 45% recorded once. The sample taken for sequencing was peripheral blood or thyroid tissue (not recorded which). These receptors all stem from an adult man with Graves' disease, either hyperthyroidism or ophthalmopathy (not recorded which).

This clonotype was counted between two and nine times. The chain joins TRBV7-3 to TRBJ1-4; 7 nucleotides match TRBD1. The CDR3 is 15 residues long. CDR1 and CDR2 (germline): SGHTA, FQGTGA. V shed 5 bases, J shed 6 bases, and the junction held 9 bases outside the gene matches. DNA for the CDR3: TGTGCCAGCAGCCTACAAACAGGGGACTATGAAAAACTGTTTTTT. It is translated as CASSLQTGDYEKLFF.

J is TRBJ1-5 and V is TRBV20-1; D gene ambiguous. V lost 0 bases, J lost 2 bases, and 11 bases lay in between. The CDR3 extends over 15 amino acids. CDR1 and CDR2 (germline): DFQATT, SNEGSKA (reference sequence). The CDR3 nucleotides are TGCAGTGCTAGAGACATGGGCCGTGGCAATCAGCCCCAGCATTTT. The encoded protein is CSARDMGRGNQPQHF.

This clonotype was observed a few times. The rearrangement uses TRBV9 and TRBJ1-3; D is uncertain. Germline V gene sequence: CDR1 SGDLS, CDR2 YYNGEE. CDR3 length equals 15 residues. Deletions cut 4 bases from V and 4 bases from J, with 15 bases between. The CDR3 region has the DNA TGTGCCAGCAGCACATCCCCGCGGGGAGGAAACACCATATATTTT. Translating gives CASSTSPRGGNTIYF.

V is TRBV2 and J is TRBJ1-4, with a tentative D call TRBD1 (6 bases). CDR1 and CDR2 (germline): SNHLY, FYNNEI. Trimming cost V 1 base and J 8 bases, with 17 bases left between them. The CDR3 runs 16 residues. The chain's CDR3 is CASSEGGAGKGEKLFF. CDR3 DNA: TGTGCCAGCAGTGAAGGGGGGGCAGGGAAGGGGGAAAAACTGTTTTTT.

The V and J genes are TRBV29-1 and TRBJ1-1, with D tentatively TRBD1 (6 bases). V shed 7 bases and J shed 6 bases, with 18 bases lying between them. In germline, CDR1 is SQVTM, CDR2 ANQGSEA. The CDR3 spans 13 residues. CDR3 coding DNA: TGCAGCGGCACCCGAGACAGGTCCTCTGAAGCTTTCTTT. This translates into CSGTRDRSSEAFF.

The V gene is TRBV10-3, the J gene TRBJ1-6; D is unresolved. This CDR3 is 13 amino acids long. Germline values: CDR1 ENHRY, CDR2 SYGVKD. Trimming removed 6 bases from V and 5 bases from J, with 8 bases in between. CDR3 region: CAISGLDNSPLHF. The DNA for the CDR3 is TGTGCCATCAGCGGACTCGATAATTCACCCCTCCACTTT.

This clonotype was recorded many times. The CDR3 reads CAIRGNTGELFF. Here the CDR3 DNA reads TGTGCCATCCGAGGTAACACCGGGGAGCTGTTTTTT. The rearrangement links TRBV10-3 to TRBJ2-2; no clear D gene. The CDR3 is 12 residues long. Germline assignment: CDR1 ENHRY and CDR2 SYGVKD. Trimming cost V 8 bases and J 2 bases, with 6 bases left between them.

CDR3 DNA: TGCAGCGCCATAGGGCTAGCGGGGTCAGTGACCCAGTACTTC. This encodes CSAIGLAGSVTQYF. This chain connects TRBV29-1 to TRBJ2-5; TRBD2 agrees at 9 bases. V was pared by 7 bases and J by 7 bases, with 13 bases of the junction left unmatched. This CDR3 has 14 residues. Germline CDR1 and CDR2: SQVTM and ANQGSEA.

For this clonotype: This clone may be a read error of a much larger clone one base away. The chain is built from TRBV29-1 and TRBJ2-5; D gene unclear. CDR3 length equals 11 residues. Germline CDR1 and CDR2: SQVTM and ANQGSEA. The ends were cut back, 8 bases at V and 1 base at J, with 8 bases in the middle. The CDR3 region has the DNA TGCAGCACCCTCGGCCAAGAGACCCAGTACTTC. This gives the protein CSTLGQETQYF.

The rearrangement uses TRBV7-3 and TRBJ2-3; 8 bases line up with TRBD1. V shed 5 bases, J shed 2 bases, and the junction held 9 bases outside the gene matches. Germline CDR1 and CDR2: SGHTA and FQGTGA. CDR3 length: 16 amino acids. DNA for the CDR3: TGTGCCAGCAGCCCCCAAGGACAGGGAGTCACAGATACGCAGTATTTT. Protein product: CASSPQGQGVTDTQYF.

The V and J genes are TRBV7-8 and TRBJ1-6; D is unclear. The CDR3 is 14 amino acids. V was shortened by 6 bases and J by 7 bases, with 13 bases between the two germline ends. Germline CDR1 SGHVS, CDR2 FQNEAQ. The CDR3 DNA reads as TGTGCCAGCAGTTTAACCTTGGCCAATTCACCCCTCCACTTT. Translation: CASSLTLANSPLHF.

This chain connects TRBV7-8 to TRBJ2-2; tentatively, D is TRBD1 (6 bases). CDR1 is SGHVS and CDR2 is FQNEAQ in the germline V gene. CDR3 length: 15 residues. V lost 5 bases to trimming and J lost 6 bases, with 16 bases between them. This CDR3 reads CASSLVLQGSGELFF. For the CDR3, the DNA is TGTGCCAGCAGCCTCGTTCTACAGGGATCCGGGGAGCTGTTTTTT.

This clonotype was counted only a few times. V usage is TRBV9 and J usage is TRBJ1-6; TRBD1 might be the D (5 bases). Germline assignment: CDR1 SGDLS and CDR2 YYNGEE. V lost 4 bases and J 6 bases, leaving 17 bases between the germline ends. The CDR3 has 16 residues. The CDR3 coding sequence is TGTGCCAGCAGCTCCCGACAGTCCCCGATTAATTCACCCCTCCACTTT. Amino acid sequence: CASSSRQSPINSPLHF. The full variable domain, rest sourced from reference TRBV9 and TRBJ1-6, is DSGVTQTPKHLITATGQRVTLRCSPRSGDLSVYWYQQSLDQGLQFLIQYYNGEERAKGNILERFSAQQFPDLHSELNLSSLELGDSALYFCASSSRQSPINSPLHFGNGTRLTVT.

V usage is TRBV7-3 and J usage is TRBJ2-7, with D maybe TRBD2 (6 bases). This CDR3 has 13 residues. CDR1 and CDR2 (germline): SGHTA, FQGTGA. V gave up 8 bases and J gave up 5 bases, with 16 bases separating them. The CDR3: CASSPRGIDEQYF. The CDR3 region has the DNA TGTGCCAGCTCACCGCGGGGTATCGACGAGCAGTACTTC.

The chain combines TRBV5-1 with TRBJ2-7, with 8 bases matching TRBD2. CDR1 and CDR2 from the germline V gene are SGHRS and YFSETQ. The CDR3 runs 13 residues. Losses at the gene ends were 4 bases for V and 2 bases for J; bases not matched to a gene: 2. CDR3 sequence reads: CASSMGLAYEQYF. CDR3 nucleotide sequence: TGCGCCAGCAGCATGGGACTAGCCTACGAGCAGTACTTC.

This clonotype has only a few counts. The CDR3 is CASSSGPGQVTAFF. CDR3 nucleotides: TGTGCCAGCAGCTCAGGACCGGGACAAGTCACGGCTTTCTTT. The chain joins TRBV7-6 to TRBJ1-1, with D maybe TRBD1 (6 bases). Trimming removed 4 bases from V and 11 bases from J, with 20 bases in between. The germline V gene encodes CDR1 SGHVS and CDR2 FNYEAQ. CDR3 length: 14 amino acids.

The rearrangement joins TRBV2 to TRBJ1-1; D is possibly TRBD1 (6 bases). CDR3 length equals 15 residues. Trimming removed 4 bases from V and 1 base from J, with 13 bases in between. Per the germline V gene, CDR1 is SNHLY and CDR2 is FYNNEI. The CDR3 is CASSGLGGGNTEAFF. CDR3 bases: TGTGCCAGCAGTGGACTCGGAGGGGGGAACACTGAAGCTTTCTTT.

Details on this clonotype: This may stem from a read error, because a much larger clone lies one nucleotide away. CDR3 sequence: CAISNARGQPQHF. As DNA, the CDR3 is TGTGCCATCAGTAACGCCCGGGGTCAGCCCCAGCATTTT. V is TRBV10-3 and J is TRBJ1-5, with D unclear. This CDR3 is 13 amino acids long. Trimming took off 5 bases at V and 6 bases at J, with 11 bases between the two ends. Germline CDR1 ENHRY, CDR2 SYGVKD.

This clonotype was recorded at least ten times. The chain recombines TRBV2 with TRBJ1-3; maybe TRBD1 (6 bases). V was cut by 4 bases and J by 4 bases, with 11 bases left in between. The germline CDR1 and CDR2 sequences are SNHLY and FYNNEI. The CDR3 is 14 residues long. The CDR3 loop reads CASSAQGSGNTIYF. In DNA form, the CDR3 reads TGTGCCAGCAGTGCTCAGGGGTCAGGAAACACCATATATTTT.

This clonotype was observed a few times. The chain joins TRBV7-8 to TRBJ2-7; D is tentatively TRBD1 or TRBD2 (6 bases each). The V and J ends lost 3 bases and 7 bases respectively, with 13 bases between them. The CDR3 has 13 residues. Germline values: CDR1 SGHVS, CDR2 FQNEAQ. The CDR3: CASSFGGLLEQYF. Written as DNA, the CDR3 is TGTGCCAGCAGCTTCGGGGGCCTTTTGGAGCAGTACTTC.

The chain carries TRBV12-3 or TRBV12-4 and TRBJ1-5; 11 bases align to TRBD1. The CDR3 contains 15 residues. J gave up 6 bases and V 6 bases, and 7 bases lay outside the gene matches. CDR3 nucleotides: TGTGCCAGCAGAACCGGGACAGGGGGGAGTCAGCCCCAGCATTTT. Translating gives CASRTGTGGSQPQHF.

CDR3 DNA: TGTGCCATCAACGCAGCGAACACTGAAGCTTTCTTT. Protein: CAINAANTEAFF. The chain has TRBV15 and TRBJ1-1; no firm D call. The CDR3 covers 12 residues. Trimming removed 10 bases at V and 1 base at J, with 10 bases between. Looked up from germline, CDR1 is LNHNV and CDR2 is YYDKDF (reference sequence).

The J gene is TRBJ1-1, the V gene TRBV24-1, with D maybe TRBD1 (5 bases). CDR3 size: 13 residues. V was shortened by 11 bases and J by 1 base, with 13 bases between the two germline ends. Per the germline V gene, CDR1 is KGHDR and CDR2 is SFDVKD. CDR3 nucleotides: TGTGCCATCAGCCTCGGACAGAACACTGAAGCTTTCTTT. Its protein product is CAISLGQNTEAFF.

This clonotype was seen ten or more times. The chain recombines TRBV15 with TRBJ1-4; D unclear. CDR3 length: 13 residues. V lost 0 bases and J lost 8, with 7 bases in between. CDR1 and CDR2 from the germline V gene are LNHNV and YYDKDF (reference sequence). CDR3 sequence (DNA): TGTGCCACCAGCAGAGATCTCGGGGAAAAACTGTTTTTT. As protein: CATSRDLGEKLFF. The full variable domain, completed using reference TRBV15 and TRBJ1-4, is DAMVIQNPRYQVTQFGKPVTLSCSQTLNHNVMYWYQQKSSQAPKLLFHYYDKDFNNEADTPDNFQSRRPNTSFCFLDIRSPGLGDTAMYLCATSRDLGEKLFFGSGTQLSVL.

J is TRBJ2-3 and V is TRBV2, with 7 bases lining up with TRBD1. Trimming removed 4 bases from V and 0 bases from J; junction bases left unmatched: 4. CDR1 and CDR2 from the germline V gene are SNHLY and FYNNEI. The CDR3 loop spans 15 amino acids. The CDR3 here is CASSVGTASTDTQYF. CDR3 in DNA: TGTGCCAGCAGTGTCGGGACAGCTAGCACAGATACGCAGTATTTT.